This T cell receptor (beta chain) is from a study of human T cells and chemical hapten exposure. This CDR3 contains 18 residues. V was clipped by 2 bases and J by 1 base; unmatched bases: 10. Germline-derived CDR1 and CDR2 are SGHRS and YFSETQ. Original processing notes: Ranging from roughly 23,224 to 690,600, TCR counts per sample had a median value of about 96,000. TCRdb re-called the RACE reads through MiXCR, storing one row per CDR3 protein. The authors' filters were not applied to this entry. The sample lists approximately 80,000 distinct CDR3 sequences; about 10% were seen once. Time point defined: patch test 3, about 24 weeks after DPC sensitization. Treatment specified: therapeutic diphenylcyclopropenone sensitization with weekly scalp DPC.

This specimen consisted of whole blood, obtained in connection with sensitization to the hapten diphenylcyclopropenone (DPC). The chain employs TRBV5-1 and TRBJ2-3; 10 positions agree with TRBD2. The origin of this receptor is a woman between 45 and 65 years old with alopecia areata. Some clones in this sample may be carry-over from other donors' samples. The CDR3: CASSFDPVGLAGTDTQYF. DNA for the CDR3: TGCGCCAGCAGCTTCGATCCCGTCGGACTAGCGGGCACAGATACGCAGTATTTT.